A single sample is the source of the 17 T cell receptor beta chains below, sequenced in a study of molecular identifiers for immune sequencing clone quantification. From the PCR reads, TCRdb called clonotypes with MiXCR, one entry per CDR3 protein. The repertoire holds some 650,000 distinct CDR3 sequences, with just under 20% as singletons. Sequenced material: naive CD8+ T cells from blood, with Jurkat cell RNA spiked in. Described subset: FACS-sorted CD8+CD4-CCR7+CD45RA+ naive T cells. These receptors were taken from a human donor in good health. Some libraries in this study had Jurkat cell RNA spiked in.

Only a few counts were recorded for this clonotype. The chain has TRBV11-2 and TRBJ1-2; D might be TRBD1 (5 bases). The germline V and J ends were trimmed by 2 bases and 6 bases, with 25 bases remaining between them. The CDR3 extends over 18 amino acids. Germline CDR1 is SGHAT and CDR2 is FQNNGV. As DNA, the CDR3 is TGTGCCAGCAGCTTAACGGCGGGGTTACCGGACAACTGGAATGGCTACACCTTC. Amino acids: CASSLTAGLPDNWNGYTF.

This clonotype showed up many times. The chain couples TRBV5-1 to TRBJ2-7; TRBD1 matches 7 bases. V lost 6 bases, J lost 7 bases, and 7 bases stayed unmatched. The CDR3 is 12 amino acids. CDR1 is SGHRS, CDR2 YFSETQ, per germline. The CDR3 sequence is CASKAGTEEQYF. The CDR3 DNA reads TGCGCCAGCAAGGCCGGGACAGAAGAGCAGTACTTC.

This clonotype was detected many times. The chain joins TRBV20-1 to TRBJ2-4; possible D gene TRBD2, 7 bases. V dropped 6 bases and J dropped 0 bases, with 27 bases sitting between them. Germline V CDR1 and CDR2: DFQATT, SNEGSKA (reference sequence). There are 19 residues in the CDR3. The CDR3 is CSARDTKRQRDLAKNIQYF. CDR3 bases: TGCAGTGCGAGGGACACGAAAAGGCAGCGGGACCTAGCCAAAAACATTCAGTACTTC.

This clonotype was seen only a few times. This chain links TRBV19 with TRBJ2-1; 11 bases match TRBD2. Germline lookup yields CDR1 LNHDA and CDR2 SQIVND (reference sequence). The V segment lost 3 bases and the J segment 9 bases; nucleotides outside the gene matches: 4. This CDR3 is 14 amino acids long. In nucleotides, the CDR3 is TGTGCCAGTAGTATCCTAGCGGGAGGCAGTGAGCAGTTCTTC. Translating gives CASSILAGGSEQFF.

This clonotype was detected many times. The V and J genes are TRBV7-6 and TRBJ1-3, with no clear D. The CDR3 consists of 15 residues. With 5 bases removed from V and 0 bases from J, the gap between germline ends came to 11 bases. Germline CDR1 reads SGHVS; CDR2 reads FNYEAQ. This chain's CDR3 is CASSPDLGSGNTIYF. CDR3 DNA sequence: TGTGCCAGCAGCCCCGACTTAGGCTCTGGAAACACCATATATTTT.

The table lists this clonotype with a few counts. V usage is TRBV9 and J usage is TRBJ2-7; no reliable D call. V was cut by 1 base and J by 0 bases, with 8 bases left in between. This CDR3 comprises 14 residues. Per the germline V gene, CDR1 is SGDLS and CDR2 is YYNGEE. The CDR3: CASSVSYGSYEQYF. The CDR3 region has the DNA TGTGCCAGCAGCGTATCCTACGGCTCCTACGAGCAGTACTTC.

The chain recombines TRBV18 with TRBJ2-2; 8 bases map to TRBD1. V trimming: 0 bases; J trimming: 4 bases; junction bases outside the gene matches: 7. Germline V lookup: CDR1 KGHSH, CDR2 LQKENI. This CDR3 region has 17 residues. The CDR3 region is CASSPPPGTGGTGELFF. CDR3 in DNA: TGTGCCAGCTCACCACCCCCGGGGACAGGCGGCACCGGGGAGCTGTTTTTT.

Many counts were recorded for this clonotype. The rearrangement links TRBV27 to TRBJ2-7; D is perhaps TRBD2 (6 bases). CDR1 is MNHEY and CDR2 is SMNVEV in the germline V gene (reference sequence). The CDR3 runs 14 residues. V gave up 8 bases and J gave up 1 base, with 15 bases separating them. The CDR3 reads CASGWSGESYEQYF. The CDR3 DNA reads TGTGCCAGCGGTTGGTCGGGAGAGTCCTACGAGCAGTACTTC.

In regard to this clonotype: A much larger clone differs from this one at a single base, so this may be a read error. The genes are TRBV6-2 or TRBV6-3 and TRBJ2-7; 10 bases are a match to TRBD2. J gave up 4 bases and V 6 bases, and 9 bases lay outside the gene matches. CDR1 and CDR2 from the germline V gene are MNHEY and SVGEGT. The CDR3 is 15 amino acids. The CDR3 is CASRLGASGGYEQYF. The DNA of the CDR3 is TGTGCCAGCAGGCTCGGGGCTAGCGGGGGTTACGAGCAGTACTTC.

This clonotype turned up a few times. The rearrangement links TRBV12-3 or TRBV12-4 to TRBJ1-1; D unresolved. The CDR3 is made up of 10 amino acids. Trimming pared 6 bases from V and 4 bases from J, leaving 3 bases between. The CDR3 coding sequence is TGTGCCAGCAGCAGCACTGAAGCTTTCTTT. Translation: CASSSTEAFF.

The sample holds many counts of this clonotype. V gene TRBV4-3 combines with J gene TRBJ1-6; no clear D gene. CDR3 size: 15 residues. The germline V gene has CDR1 LGHNA and CDR2 YSLEER. Trimming took 3 bases from V and 9 from J, leaving 15 bases between them. CDR3 sequence: CASSHKRHKGSPLHF. The CDR3 DNA reads TGCGCCAGCAGCCATAAGCGGCACAAGGGTTCACCCCTCCACTTT.

On this clonotype: Just one base apart from a much larger clone, this may be a read error. This chain uses TRBV7-6 with TRBJ2-2, with 8 nucleotides matching TRBD2. The CDR3 runs 17 residues. The V and J ends lost 0 bases and 6 bases, in that order; junction bases with no gene match: 9. Germline V gene lookup returns CDR1 SGHVS and CDR2 FNYEAQ. Here the CDR3 DNA reads TGTGCCAGCAGCTTAGCGGCGTTAGCGGGAAGGGCCGGGGAGCTGTTTTTT. This encodes CASSLAALAGRAGELFF.

For this clonotype: A much larger clone is a single base away; this may be a read error. This chain connects TRBV30 to TRBJ1-3; D unresolved. This CDR3 spans 21 amino acids. The ends were cut back, 3 bases at V and 1 base at J, with 31 bases in the middle. Germline CDR1 GTSNPN, CDR2 SVGIG (reference sequence). Here the CDR3 reads CAWSAFVPRHGPHKSGNTIYF. The CDR3 DNA follows: TGTGCCTGGAGCGCCTTCGTCCCGAGACACGGGCCCCATAAGTCTGGAAACACCATATATTTT.

This clonotype was picked up many times. The chain couples TRBV7-6 to TRBJ2-3; D perhaps matches TRBD1 (5 bases). This CDR3 is built from 18 residues. CDR1 SGHVS and CDR2 FNYEAQ come from the germline V gene. V lost 4 bases and J 2 bases, leaving 22 bases between the germline ends. This CDR3 reads CASSSGHALRLNTDTQYF. The CDR3 DNA sequence: TGTGCCAGCAGCTCCGGACATGCCCTGCGTCTGAACACAGATACGCAGTATTTT.

This clonotype appeared many times. This sequence joins TRBV4-3 and TRBJ1-2, with 9 bases lining up with TRBD1. With V trimmed by 0 bases and J by 0 bases, 2 bases remained unmatched. Germline V gives CDR1 LGHNA, CDR2 YSLEER. This CDR3 spans 16 amino acids. CDR3 sequence reads: CASSQDTGGTNYGYTF. DNA of the CDR3: TGCGCCAGCAGCCAAGATACAGGGGGCACTAACTATGGCTACACCTTC.

A note on this clonotype: This could be a read error, since a much larger clone is one nucleotide away. No conserved phenylalanine or tryptophan is present at the end of the CDR3, so a read error is the likely explanation. J is TRBJ1-1 and V is TRBV25-1; 9 nucleotides match TRBD1. There are 14 residues in the CDR3. The germline V gene encodes CDR1 MGHDK and CDR2 SYGVNS. V shed 6 bases, J shed 8 bases, and the junction held 10 bases outside the gene matches. The DNA of the CDR3 is TGTGCCAGCAGGGGGACAGGGAGCGGCGGGGAAGCTTTCCTT. Its translation: CASRGTGSGGEAFL.

Concerning this clonotype itself: A single base separates this from a much larger clone, so it may be a read error. The rearrangement links TRBV4-3 to TRBJ2-2; 12 bases line up with TRBD2. Germline V gene sequence: CDR1 LGHNA, CDR2 YSLEER. The CDR3 runs 19 residues. CDR3 in amino acids: CAGSQDIPSGGADTGELFF. CDR3 DNA: TGCGCCGGCAGCCAAGATATACCTAGCGGGGGGGCCGACACCGGGGAGCTGTTTTTT.